This T cell receptor beta chain was recorded in a study of response to subunit inactivated influenza vaccine (dated by TCRdb to the late 2010s). Background on the whole study: To follow how T cells responded to a trivalent subunit inactivated influenza vaccine, the researchers relied on deep quantitative profiling of the T cell receptor repertoire. Study-wide findings and limitations: The authors proposed that each seasonal influenza vaccination may bring in only a limited number of new T cells.

The CDR3 starts with the cysteine, ends with the phenylalanine, and has 16 residues. This entry keeps only the CDR3 DNA: 48 bases, framed from base 1. V is trimmed back by 4 bases and J by 5 bases, and the junction contains 7 bases that no gene match accounts for. From the germline V gene, CDR1 is LGHNA and CDR2 is YNFKEQ. Library creation used RT-PCR. The listed sequencing device is Illumina HiSeq 2500. TCRdb trimmed public reads at Q25 via fastp, called clones via MiXCR and kept in-frame beta chains. Every CDR3 protein is listed once, alongside the most common genes and DNA of its rows. The sample contains about 480,000 distinct CDR3 sequences, 11% of them found a single time. The ten largest clones add up to 12% of the sample. For this clonotype: It lacks a known antigen. No much larger clone exists at a distance of one base, and base qualities are not known.

The intended sense of this specimen's time point label: 45 to 55 days after influenza vaccine administration. The clonotype originates from a man aged 45 to 65 who received an inactivated influenza vaccine. Donor details come from another sample of the same person, matched by shared clones. The sample here was PBMCs from blood, taken more than 35 days after vaccination. The chain joins TRBV4-2 to TRBJ2-3; 12 nucleotides in the junction match TRBD2. The DNA is TGTGCCAGCAGCCCCCTGACTAGCGGGGGTGTAGATACGCAGTATTTT. It specifies CASSPLTSGGVDTQYF.